Listed here are 18 T cell receptor beta chains from one sample, sequenced in a study of blood T cells in healthy people across ages (dated by TCRdb to the mid-2010s). The library was built by means of 5' RACE. Sequencing was performed on an Illumina HiSeq 2500. A second PCR of roughly 6 to 11 cycles was run with a J-beta primer mix and a sample-barcoded 5' primer. The public reads were run again by TCRdb, first through fastp at Q25 and then through MiXCR, and only productive beta chains were kept. All rows with the same CDR3 protein become a single entry with the most common DNA and genes. Here the sample has about a million distinct CDR3 sequences; roughly 51% occur a single time. The ten largest account for 20% to 25% of the sample. The sequencing input was blood. The receptors originated from a woman aged 55-69 years in good health.

The CDR3 bases are TGTGCCAGCAGCTTATTTGAGGTGCGGGGGGCCAACGTCCTGACTTTC. This encodes CASSLFEVRGANVLTF. The J gene is TRBJ2-6, the V gene TRBV7-3; D gene ambiguous. V was cut by 2 bases and J by 4 bases, with 12 bases left in between. The CDR3 is 16 residues long. From germline, CDR1 is SGHTA and CDR2 FQGTGA. Variable domain in full (rest from reference TRBV7-3 and TRBJ2-6): GAGVSQTPSNKVTEKGKYVELRCDPISGHTALYWYRQSLGQGPEFLIYFQGTGAADDSGLPNDRFFAVRPEGSVSTLKIQRTERGDSAVYLCASSLFEVRGANVLTFGAGSRLTVL.

The chain couples TRBV24-1 to TRBJ2-1, with TRBD2 identical over 8 bases. Per the germline V gene, CDR1 is KGHDR and CDR2 is SFDVKD. V shed 6 bases, J shed 1 base, and the junction held 4 bases outside the gene matches. The CDR3 contains 15 residues. The CDR3 DNA follows: TGTGCCACCAGTTCCGGGGGGGTTTCCTACAATGAGCAGTTCTTC. Residues: CATSSGGVSYNEQFF.

This clonotype has just a few counts. The chain couples TRBV3-1 to TRBJ2-3, with TRBD2 identical over 11 bases. Germline V gene lookup returns CDR1 LGHDT and CDR2 YNNKEL (reference sequence). The trim removed 1 base at V and 4 bases at J, leaving 4 bases unmatched. This CDR3 has 16 residues. CDR3 coding DNA: TGTGCCAGCAGCCAAGTTGCTAGCGGGAGGCCAGATACGCAGTATTTT. The encoded protein is CASSQVASGRPDTQYF.

Only a few counts were recorded for this clonotype. The chain uses TRBV4-1 and TRBJ1-5; tentatively, D is TRBD1 (5 bases). The CDR3 totals 15 residues. Trimming took 1 base from V and 3 from J, leaving 10 bases between them. Looked up from germline, CDR1 is MGHRA and CDR2 is YSYEKL. The CDR3 nucleotides are TGCGCCAGCAGCCAAGGGACACTACCCAATCAGCCCCAGCATTTT. Residues: CASSQGTLPNQPQHF.

The chain employs TRBV20-1 and TRBJ2-4; TRBD1 agrees at 7 bases. The J call may be faulty, since TRBJ2-7 better matches the DNA end. This CDR3 is built from 12 residues. CDR1 DFQATT and CDR2 SNEGSKA come from the germline V gene (reference sequence). CDR3 region: CSLTGLDYEQYF. CDR3 DNA: TGCAGTCTGACAGGGTTAGACTACGAGCAGTACTTC.

This rearrangement joins TRBV4-3 to TRBJ2-3; no clear D gene. The CDR3 runs to 14 residues. CDR1 LGHNA and CDR2 YSLEER come from the germline V gene. V was cut by 0 bases and J by 2 bases, with 6 bases left in between. The CDR3 DNA reads as TGCGCCAGCAGCCAAGATGGTCTCACAGATACGCAGTATTTT. Amino acid sequence: CASSQDGLTDTQYF.

The table lists this clonotype with a few counts. The chain joins TRBV20-1 to TRBJ2-1; 8 bases line up with TRBD2. From germline, CDR1 is DFQATT and CDR2 SNEGSKA (reference sequence). This CDR3 has 15 amino acids. V lost 6 bases and J lost 3; bases outside the gene matches: 10. The CDR3 bases are TGCAGTGCCAGCAAAGCGGGAGCTAACTACAATGAGCAGTTCTTC. It is translated as CSASKAGANYNEQFF.

This clonotype was seen only a few times. The chain joins TRBV4-3 to TRBJ1-4, with D hard to call. V dropped 3 bases and J dropped 5 bases, with 13 bases sitting between them. The CDR3 covers 15 residues. CDR1 is LGHNA, CDR2 YSLEER, per germline. The CDR3 protein is CASSQSLGRNEKLFF. The CDR3 DNA is TGCGCCAGCAGCCAGAGTCTAGGGCGGAATGAAAAACTGTTTTTT.

J is TRBJ2-1 and V is TRBV12-3 or TRBV12-4; D uncertain. The length of the CDR3 is 11 residues. V was cut by 4 bases and J by 12 bases, with 10 bases left in between. The CDR3 spells CASSSLAGQFF. CDR3 DNA: TGTGCCAGCAGTTCCCTCGCCGGGCAGTTCTTC.

V usage is TRBV29-1 and J usage is TRBJ2-3, with TRBD2 identical over 9 bases. The CDR3 spans 14 residues. Per the germline V gene, CDR1 is SQVTM and CDR2 is ANQGSEA. V trimming: 4 bases; J trimming: 2 bases; junction bases outside the gene matches: 4. The CDR3 sequence is CSVGGGVDTDTQYF. In DNA form, the CDR3 reads TGCAGCGTTGGCGGGGGGGTAGACACAGATACGCAGTATTTT.

In regard to this clonotype: A much larger clone sits a single nucleotide away, making a read error possible. This chain uses TRBV28 with TRBJ2-7; D is perhaps TRBD1 (6 bases). Trimming took 5 bases from V and 3 from J, leaving 8 bases between them. This CDR3 has 12 residues. Germline CDR1 MDHEN, CDR2 SYDVKM. This chain's CDR3 is CASSGQLYEQYF. The CDR3 region has the DNA TGTGCCAGCAGTGGACAGCTCTACGAGCAGTACTTC.

The chain links TRBV28 to TRBJ2-7, with D possibly being TRBD1 (5 bases). The CDR3 sequence is 16 residues long. Trimming cost V 7 bases and J 0 bases, with 19 bases left between them. Germline CDR1 and CDR2: MDHEN and SYDVKM. CDR3 sequence: CASNFRVAAVSYEQYF. In DNA form, the CDR3 reads TGTGCCAGCAACTTCAGGGTCGCGGCTGTCTCCTACGAGCAGTACTTC.

In its sample, this clonotype was seen a few times. The V and J genes are TRBV4-1 and TRBJ2-1; 7 nucleotides agree with TRBD2. There are 16 residues in the CDR3. Germline lookup yields CDR1 MGHRA and CDR2 YSYEKL. The V segment lost 0 bases and the J segment 7 bases; nucleotides outside the gene matches: 9. CDR3 region: CASSQEVAGARNEQFF. CDR3 DNA sequence: TGCGCCAGCAGCCAAGAAGTGGCGGGAGCGCGGAATGAGCAGTTCTTC.

The CDR3 DNA reads TGTGCCGGCCGGGACAGGTCCACAGATACGCAGTATTTT. This translates into CAGRDRSTDTQYF. The chain recombines TRBV3-1 with TRBJ2-3; 8 bases are a match to TRBD1. V shed 11 bases and J 2 bases; nucleotides not matched to a gene: 6. The CDR3 length is 13 residues. Looked up from germline, CDR1 is LGHDT and CDR2 is YNNKEL (reference sequence).

This clonotype was found a few times. CDR3 sequence reads: CSGLGTGEAFF. In DNA, the CDR3 is TGCAGCGGCCTCGGGACAGGTGAAGCTTTCTTT. The chain employs TRBV29-1 and TRBJ1-1; 8 nucleotides align to TRBD1. V dropped 7 bases and J dropped 7; count of bases not matched to a gene: 5. Germline CDR1 is SQVTM and CDR2 is ANQGSEA. The length of the CDR3 is 11 residues.

In its sample, this clonotype was seen a few times. The chain employs TRBV11-2 and TRBJ2-1, with 10 bases matching TRBD1. Germline V CDR1 and CDR2: SGHAT, FQNNGV. The CDR3 length is 20 residues. V dropped 1 base and J dropped 1; count of bases not matched to a gene: 13. The CDR3 region is CASSLGGFGDRGLSYNEQFF. CDR3 DNA: TGTGCCAGCAGCTTAGGGGGTTTCGGCGACAGGGGGCTTTCCTACAATGAGCAGTTCTTC.

Only one count was recorded for this clonotype. The V call is TRBV2, the J call TRBJ2-7; 8 nucleotides match TRBD1. The germline V gene encodes CDR1 SNHLY and CDR2 FYNNEI. The V and J ends lost 5 bases and 2 bases, in that order; junction bases with no gene match: 11. The CDR3 contains 16 residues. CDR3 amino acids: CASSPLRTGTPYEQYF. The CDR3 DNA reads as TGTGCCAGCAGTCCCCTCCGGACAGGGACTCCCTACGAGCAGTACTTC. Full variable domain (outside the CDR3, taken from reference TRBV2 and TRBJ2-7): EPEVTQTPSHQVTQMGQEVILRCVPISNHLYFYWYRQILGQKVEFLVSFYNNEISEKSEIFDDQFSVERPDGSNFTLKIRSTKLEDSAMYFCASSPLRTGTPYEQYFGPGTRLTVT.

The V and J genes are TRBV28 and TRBJ1-5, with TRBD1 as a possible D gene (6 bases). Germline V lookup: CDR1 MDHEN, CDR2 SYDVKM. Trimming pared 3 bases from V and 5 bases from J, leaving 17 bases between. The CDR3 length is 16 residues. The CDR3 loop is CASSLLRGLPDQPQHF. CDR3 DNA: TGTGCCAGCAGTTTGCTTCGGGGGCTCCCCGATCAGCCCCAGCATTTT.